This T cell receptor beta chain was retrieved from a study of technical replicates of blood from four donors (dated by TCRdb to the late 2010s). V is pared back by 2 bases and J by 4 bases, with 8 bases lying between the germline termini. The CDR1 and CDR2 encoded by the germline V gene are MNHNS and SASEGT. The CDR3 has 13 amino acids, counting the end cysteine and phenylalanine. Of all the DNA, just the CDR3 is kept, 39 bases in frame from base 1. Turning to this clone: What antigen it recognizes has not been identified. There are no base qualities to consult, and no much larger clone falls within one base.

Library preparation used the immunoSEQ multiplex PCR assay. TCRdb re-hosts the immuneACCESS table, in-frame sequences only. Its copies lack some clones; in the studies checked, an unresolved V gene accounts for under half of them, and the cause for the rest is not known. Recorded for this sample are just over 80,000 clones; 95% to 97% of them occurred a single time. The ten top clones hold around 0.33% of the sample. The origin of this receptor is a human donor in good health. This sequence uses TRBV6-1 and TRBJ1-2, with the D gene call left open. The sequenced sample was T cells isolated from PBMCs. The DNA reads TGTGCCAGCAGTGAAAGCGTGACCTATGGCTACACCTTC. This sequence encodes CASSESVTYGYTF.